This T cell receptor beta chain derives from a study of blood T cell repertoires in COVID-19. Data came from immunoSEQ multiplex PCR; TCRdb stores just in-frame clones and leaves some out. This table holds about 210,000 clones, more than 75% found once. V was clipped by 1 base and J by 0 bases, with 17 bases between them. The germline V gene encodes CDR1 SGHRS and CDR2 YFSETQ. The CDR3 consists of 18 residues. The sequenced sample was peripheral blood. The chain carries TRBV5-1 and TRBJ2-1, with no clear D. The sequence came from a woman aged 40 to 50 with acute or convalescent COVID-19. CDR3 in amino acids: CASSLYVLLQSSYNEQFF. The CDR3 DNA follows: TGCGCCAGCAGCTTGTATGTCCTACTCCAAAGCTCCTACAATGAGCAGTTCTTC.